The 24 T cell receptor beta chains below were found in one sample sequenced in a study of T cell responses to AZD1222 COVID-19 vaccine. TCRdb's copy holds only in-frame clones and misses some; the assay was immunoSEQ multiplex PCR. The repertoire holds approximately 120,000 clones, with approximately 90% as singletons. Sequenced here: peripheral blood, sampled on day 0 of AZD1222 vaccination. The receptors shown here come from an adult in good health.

CDR3 sequence reads: CASSFQGTGGGANEKLFF. Here the CDR3 DNA reads TGTGCCAGCAGTTTCCAAGGGACAGGGGGGGGAGCTAATGAAAAACTGTTTTTT. The V call is TRBV27, the J call TRBJ1-4; 11 bases fit TRBD1. Germline-derived CDR1 and CDR2 are MNHEY and SMNVEV (reference sequence). The CDR3 is made up of 18 amino acids. The trim removed 3 bases at V and 3 bases at J, leaving 9 bases unmatched.

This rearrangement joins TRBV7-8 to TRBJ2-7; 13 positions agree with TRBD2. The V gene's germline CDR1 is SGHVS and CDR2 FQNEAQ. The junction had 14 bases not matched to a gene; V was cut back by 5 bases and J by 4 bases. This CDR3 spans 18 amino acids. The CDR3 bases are TGTGCCAGCAGCCGGACTAGCGGGAGTCCATCACGGCGGTACGAGCAGTACTTC. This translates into CASSRTSGSPSRRYEQYF.

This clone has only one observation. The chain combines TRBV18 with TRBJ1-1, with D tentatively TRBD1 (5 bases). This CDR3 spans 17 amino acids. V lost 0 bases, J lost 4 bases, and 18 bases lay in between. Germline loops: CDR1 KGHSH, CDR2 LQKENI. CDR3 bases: TGTGCCAGCTCACCACCCGCGGGTCAGGGTTTGAGCACTGAAGCTTTCTTT. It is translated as CASSPPAGQGLSTEAFF.

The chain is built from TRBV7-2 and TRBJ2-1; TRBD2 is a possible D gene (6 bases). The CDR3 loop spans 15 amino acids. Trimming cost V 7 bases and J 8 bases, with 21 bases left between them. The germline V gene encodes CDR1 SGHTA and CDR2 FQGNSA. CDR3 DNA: TGTGCCAGCAAACTAGAGGGAGCGACTAGATATGAGCAGTTCTTC. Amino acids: CASKLEGATRYEQFF.

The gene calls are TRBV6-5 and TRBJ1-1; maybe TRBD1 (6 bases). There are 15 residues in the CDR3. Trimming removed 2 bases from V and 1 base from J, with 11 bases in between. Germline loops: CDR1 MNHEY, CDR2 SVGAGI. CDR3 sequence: CASSYTLQGNTEAFF. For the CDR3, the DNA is TGTGCCAGCAGTTACACGCTACAGGGGAACACTGAAGCTTTCTTT.

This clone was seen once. CDR3 DNA: TGTGCCAGCAGCCAAGGGCAGGGCTCCTACAATGAGCAGTTCTTC. Protein product: CASSQGQGSYNEQFF. J is TRBJ2-1 and V is TRBV3-1 (or the pseudogene TRBV3-2), with D possibly being TRBD1 (5 bases). The CDR3 contains 15 residues. Between the trimmed V and J ends, which lost 1 base and 0 bases, there was a span of 7 bases. The germline CDR1 and CDR2 sequences are LGHDT and YNNKEL (reference sequence).

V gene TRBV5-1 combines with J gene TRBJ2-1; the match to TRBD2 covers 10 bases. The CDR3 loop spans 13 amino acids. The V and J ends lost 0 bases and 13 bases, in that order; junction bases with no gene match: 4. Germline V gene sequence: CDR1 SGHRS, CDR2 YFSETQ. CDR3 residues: CASSLGQREGQFF. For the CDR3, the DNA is TGCGCCAGCAGCTTGGGTCAGCGGGAGGGCCAGTTCTTC.

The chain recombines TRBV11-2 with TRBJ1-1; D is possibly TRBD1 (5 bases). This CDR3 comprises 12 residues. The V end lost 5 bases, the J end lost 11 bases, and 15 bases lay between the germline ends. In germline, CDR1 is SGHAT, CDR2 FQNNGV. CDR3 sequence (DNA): TGTGCCAGCAGCCCCACAGGACCCGAGGCTTTCTTT. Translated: CASSPTGPEAFF. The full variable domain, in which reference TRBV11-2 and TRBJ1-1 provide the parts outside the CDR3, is EAGVAQSPRYKIIEKRQSVAFWCNPISGHATLYWYQQILGQGPKLLIQFQNNGVVDDSQLPKDRFSAERLKGVDSTLKIQPAKLEDSAVYLCASSPTGPEAFFGQGTRLTVV.

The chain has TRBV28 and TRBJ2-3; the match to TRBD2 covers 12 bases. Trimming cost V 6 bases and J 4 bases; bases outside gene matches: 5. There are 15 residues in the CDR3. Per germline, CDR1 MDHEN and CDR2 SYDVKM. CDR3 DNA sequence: TGTGCCAGCAGGACCTCTAGCGGGAGGGCAGATACGCAGTATTTT. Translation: CASRTSSGRADTQYF.

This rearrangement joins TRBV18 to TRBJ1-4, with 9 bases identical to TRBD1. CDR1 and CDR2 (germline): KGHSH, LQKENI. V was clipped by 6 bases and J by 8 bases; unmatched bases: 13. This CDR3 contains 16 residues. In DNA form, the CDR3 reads TGTGCCAGCTCGCAAACCCGAGGGACAGGGCCCGAAAAACTGTTTTTT. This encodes CASSQTRGTGPEKLFF.

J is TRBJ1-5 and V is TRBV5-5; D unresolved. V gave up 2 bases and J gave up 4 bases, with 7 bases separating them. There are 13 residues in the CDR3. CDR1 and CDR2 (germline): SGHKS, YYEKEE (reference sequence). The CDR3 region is CASSFSGNQPQHF. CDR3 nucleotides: TGTGCCAGCAGCTTCTCGGGGAATCAGCCCCAGCATTTT.

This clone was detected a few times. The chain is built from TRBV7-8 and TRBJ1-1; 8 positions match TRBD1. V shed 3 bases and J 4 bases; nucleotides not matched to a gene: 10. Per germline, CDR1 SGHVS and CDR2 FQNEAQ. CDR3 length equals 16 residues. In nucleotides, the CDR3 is TGTGCCAGCAGCTTCACAACAGGGGGGGCCGGCACTGAAGCTTTCTTT. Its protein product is CASSFTTGGAGTEAFF.

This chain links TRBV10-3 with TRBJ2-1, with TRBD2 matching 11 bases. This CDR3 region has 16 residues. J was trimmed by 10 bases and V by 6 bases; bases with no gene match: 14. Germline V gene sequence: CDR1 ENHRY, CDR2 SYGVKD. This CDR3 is CAISTATSGNQREQFF. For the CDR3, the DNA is TGTGCCATCAGCACGGCGACTAGCGGGAATCAAAGGGAGCAGTTCTTC.

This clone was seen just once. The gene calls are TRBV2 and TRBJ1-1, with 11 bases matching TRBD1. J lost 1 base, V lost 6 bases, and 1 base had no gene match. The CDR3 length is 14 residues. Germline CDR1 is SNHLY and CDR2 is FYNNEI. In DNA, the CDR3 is TGTGCCAGCAGCGGACAGGGGGCGAACACTGAAGCTTTCTTT. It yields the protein CASSGQGANTEAFF.

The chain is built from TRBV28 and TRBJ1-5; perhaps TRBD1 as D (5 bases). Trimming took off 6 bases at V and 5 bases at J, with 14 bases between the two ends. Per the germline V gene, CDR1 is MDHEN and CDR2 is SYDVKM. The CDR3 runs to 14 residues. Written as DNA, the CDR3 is TGTGCCAGCAGCCCGGGGGGTACGTATCAGCCCCAGCATTTT. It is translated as CASSPGGTYQPQHF.

CDR3 sequence: CASSTAGTGATGNQPQHF. The CDR3 nucleotides are TGCGCCAGCAGCACAGCAGGGACAGGGGCTACCGGCAATCAGCCCCAGCATTTT. This rearrangement joins TRBV5-1 to TRBJ1-5, with 10 positions matching TRBD1. There are 18 residues in the CDR3. V lost 4 bases to trimming and J lost 2 bases; unmatched junction nucleotides: 12. In germline, CDR1 is SGHRS, CDR2 YFSETQ.

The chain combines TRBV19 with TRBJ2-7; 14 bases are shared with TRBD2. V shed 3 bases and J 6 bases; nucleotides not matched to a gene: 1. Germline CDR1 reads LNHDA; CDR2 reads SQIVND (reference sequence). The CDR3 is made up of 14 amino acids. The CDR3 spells CASSIGLAGGEQYF. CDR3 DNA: TGTGCCAGTAGTATCGGACTAGCGGGAGGCGAGCAGTACTTC.

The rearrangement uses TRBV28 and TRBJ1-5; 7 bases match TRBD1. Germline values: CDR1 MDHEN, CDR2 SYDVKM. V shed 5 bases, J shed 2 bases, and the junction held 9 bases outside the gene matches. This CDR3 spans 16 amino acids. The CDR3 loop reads CASSLRGNLGNQPQHF. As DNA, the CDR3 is TGTGCCAGCAGTCTCAGGGGGAATCTTGGCAATCAGCCCCAGCATTTT.

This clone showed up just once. As DNA, the CDR3 is TGTGCCAGCAGCCCATGGACAGGGGGCCAGGATGGCTACACCTTC. This sequence encodes CASSPWTGGQDGYTF. This sequence joins TRBV2 and TRBJ1-2; 11 bases agree with TRBD1. V lost 6 bases, J lost 6 bases, and 9 bases stayed unmatched. The germline gives CDR1 SNHLY, CDR2 FYNNEI. This CDR3 spans 15 amino acids. The complete variable domain, with remaining parts taken from reference TRBV2 and TRBJ1-2, reads EPEVTQTPSHQVTQMGQEVILRCVPISNHLYFYWYRQILGQKVEFLVSFYNNEISEKSEIFDDQFSVERPDGSNFTLKIRSTKLEDSAMYFCASSPWTGGQDGYTFGSGTRLTVV.

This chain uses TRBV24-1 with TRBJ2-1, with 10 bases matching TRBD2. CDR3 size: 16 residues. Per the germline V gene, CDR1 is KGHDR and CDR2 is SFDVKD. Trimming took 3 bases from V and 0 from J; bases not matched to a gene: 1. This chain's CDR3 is CATSDASGSSYNEQFF. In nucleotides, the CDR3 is TGTGCCACCAGTGATGCTAGCGGGAGCTCCTACAATGAGCAGTTCTTC.

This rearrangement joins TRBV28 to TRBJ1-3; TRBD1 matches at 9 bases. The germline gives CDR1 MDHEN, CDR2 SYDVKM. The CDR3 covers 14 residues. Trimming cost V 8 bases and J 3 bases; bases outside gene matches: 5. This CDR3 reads CASATGGVGNTIYF. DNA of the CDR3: TGTGCCAGCGCGACAGGGGGAGTTGGAAACACCATATATTTT.

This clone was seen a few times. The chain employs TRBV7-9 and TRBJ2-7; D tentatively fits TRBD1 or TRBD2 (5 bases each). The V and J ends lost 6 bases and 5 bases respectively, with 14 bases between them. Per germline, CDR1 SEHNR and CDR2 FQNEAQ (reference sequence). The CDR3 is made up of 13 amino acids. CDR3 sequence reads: CASRGRDGHEQYF. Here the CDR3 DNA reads TGTGCCAGCAGGGGCAGGGACGGCCACGAGCAGTACTTC.

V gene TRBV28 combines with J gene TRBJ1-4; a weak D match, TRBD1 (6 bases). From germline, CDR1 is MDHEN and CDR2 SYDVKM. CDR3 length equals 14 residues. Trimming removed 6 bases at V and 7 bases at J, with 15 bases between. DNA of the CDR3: TGTGCCAGCAGAAGGACAGTTGTAAGTGAAAAACTGTTTTTT. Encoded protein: CASRRTVVSEKLFF.

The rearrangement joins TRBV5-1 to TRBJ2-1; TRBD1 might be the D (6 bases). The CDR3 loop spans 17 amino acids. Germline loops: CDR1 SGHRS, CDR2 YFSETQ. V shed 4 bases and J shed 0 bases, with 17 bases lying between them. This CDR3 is CASSRSGTPSSYNEQFF. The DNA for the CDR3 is TGCGCCAGCAGCCGATCCGGGACACCTAGCTCCTACAATGAGCAGTTCTTC.